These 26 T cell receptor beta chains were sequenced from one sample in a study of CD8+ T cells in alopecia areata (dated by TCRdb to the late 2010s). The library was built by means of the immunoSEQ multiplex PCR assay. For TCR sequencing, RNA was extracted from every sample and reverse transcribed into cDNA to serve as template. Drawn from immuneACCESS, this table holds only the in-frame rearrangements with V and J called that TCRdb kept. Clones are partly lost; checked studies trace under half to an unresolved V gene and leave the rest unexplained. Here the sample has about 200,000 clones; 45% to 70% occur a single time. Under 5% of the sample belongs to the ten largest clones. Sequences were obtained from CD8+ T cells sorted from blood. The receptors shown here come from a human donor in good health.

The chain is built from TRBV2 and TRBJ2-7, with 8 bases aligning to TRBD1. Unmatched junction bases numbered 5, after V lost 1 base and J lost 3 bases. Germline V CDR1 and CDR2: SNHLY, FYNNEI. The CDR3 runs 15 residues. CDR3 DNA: TGTGCCAGCAGTGAAGGGACAGGGCGGGACTACGAGCAGTACTTC. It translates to CASSEGTGRDYEQYF.

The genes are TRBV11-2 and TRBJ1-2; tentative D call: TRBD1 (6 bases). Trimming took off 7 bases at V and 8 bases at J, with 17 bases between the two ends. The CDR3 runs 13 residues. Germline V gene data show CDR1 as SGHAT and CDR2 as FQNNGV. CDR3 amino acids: CASTPGGSIGYTF. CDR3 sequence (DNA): TGTGCCAGCACGCCGGGGGGCTCCATAGGCTACACCTTC.

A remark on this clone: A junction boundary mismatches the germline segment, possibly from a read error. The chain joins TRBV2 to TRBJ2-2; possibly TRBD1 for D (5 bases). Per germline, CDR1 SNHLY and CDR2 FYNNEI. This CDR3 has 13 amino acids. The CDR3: CASNLVDTGELFF. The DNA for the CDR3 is TGTGCCAGCAATCTGGTGGACACGGGGGAGCTGTTTTTT.

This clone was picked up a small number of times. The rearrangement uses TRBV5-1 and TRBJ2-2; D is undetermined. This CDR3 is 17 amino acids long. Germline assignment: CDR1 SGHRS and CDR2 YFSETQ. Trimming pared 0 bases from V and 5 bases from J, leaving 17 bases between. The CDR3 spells CASSLGVLGPNTGELFF. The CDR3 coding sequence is TGCGCCAGCAGCTTGGGGGTGCTTGGCCCTAATACCGGGGAGCTGTTTTTT.

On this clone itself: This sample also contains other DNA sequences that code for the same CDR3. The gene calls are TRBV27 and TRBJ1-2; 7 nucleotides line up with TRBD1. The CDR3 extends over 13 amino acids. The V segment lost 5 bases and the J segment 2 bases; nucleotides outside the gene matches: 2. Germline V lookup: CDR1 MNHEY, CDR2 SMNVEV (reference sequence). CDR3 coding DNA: TGTGCCAGCAGTCCGACAGGGAACTATGGCTACACCTTC. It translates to CASSPTGNYGYTF.

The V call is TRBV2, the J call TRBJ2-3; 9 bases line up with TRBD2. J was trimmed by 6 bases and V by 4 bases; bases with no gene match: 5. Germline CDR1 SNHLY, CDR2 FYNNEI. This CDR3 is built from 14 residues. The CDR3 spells CASSGLAGLDTQYF. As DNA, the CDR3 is TGTGCCAGCAGTGGGCTAGCGGGGTTGGATACGCAGTATTTT.

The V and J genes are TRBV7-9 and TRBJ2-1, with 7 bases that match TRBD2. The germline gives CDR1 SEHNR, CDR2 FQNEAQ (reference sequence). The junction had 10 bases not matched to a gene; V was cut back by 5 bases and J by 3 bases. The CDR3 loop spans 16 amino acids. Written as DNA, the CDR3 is TGTGCCAGCAGCCCAGCGGGACGGGGTGACTACAATGAGCAGTTCTTC. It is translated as CASSPAGRGDYNEQFF.

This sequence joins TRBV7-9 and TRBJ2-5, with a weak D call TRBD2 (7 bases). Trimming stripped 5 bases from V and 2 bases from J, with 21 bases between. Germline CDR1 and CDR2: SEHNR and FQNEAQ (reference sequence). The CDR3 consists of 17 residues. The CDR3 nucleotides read TGTGCCAGCAGCCAACCTTGGGGGGGCAGAGTACAAGAGACCCAGTACTTC. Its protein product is CASSQPWGGRVQETQYF.

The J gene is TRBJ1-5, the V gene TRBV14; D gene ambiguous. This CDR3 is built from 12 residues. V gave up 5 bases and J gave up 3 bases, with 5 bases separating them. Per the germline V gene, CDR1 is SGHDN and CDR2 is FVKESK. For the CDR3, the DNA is TGTGCCAGCAGCAGCGACAATCAGCCCCAGCATTTT. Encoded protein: CASSSDNQPQHF. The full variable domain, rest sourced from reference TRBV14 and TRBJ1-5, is EAGVTQFPSHSVIEKGQTVTLRCDPISGHDNLYWYRRVMGKEIKFLLHFVKESKQDESGMPNNRFLAERTGGTYSTLKVQPAELEDSGVYFCASSSDNQPQHFGDGTRLSIL.

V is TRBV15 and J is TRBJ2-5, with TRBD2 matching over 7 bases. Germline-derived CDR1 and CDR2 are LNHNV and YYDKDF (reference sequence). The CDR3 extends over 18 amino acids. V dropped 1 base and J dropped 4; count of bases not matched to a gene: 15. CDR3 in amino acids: CATSRGDSGTFVGETQYF. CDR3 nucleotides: TGTGCCACCAGCAGAGGTGACAGCGGGACCTTCGTGGGAGAGACCCAGTACTTC.

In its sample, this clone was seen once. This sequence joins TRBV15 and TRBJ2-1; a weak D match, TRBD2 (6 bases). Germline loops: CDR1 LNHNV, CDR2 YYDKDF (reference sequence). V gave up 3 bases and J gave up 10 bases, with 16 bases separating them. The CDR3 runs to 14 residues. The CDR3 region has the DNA TGTGCCACCAGCAGGCGGGGCAGCTCTGTGGAGCAGTTCTTC. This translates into CATSRRGSSVEQFF.

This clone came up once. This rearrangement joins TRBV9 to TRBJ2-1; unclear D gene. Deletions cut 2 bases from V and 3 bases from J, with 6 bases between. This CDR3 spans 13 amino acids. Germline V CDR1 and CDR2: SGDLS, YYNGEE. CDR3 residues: CASSVGDYNEQFF. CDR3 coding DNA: TGTGCCAGCAGCGTTGGGGACTACAATGAGCAGTTCTTC.

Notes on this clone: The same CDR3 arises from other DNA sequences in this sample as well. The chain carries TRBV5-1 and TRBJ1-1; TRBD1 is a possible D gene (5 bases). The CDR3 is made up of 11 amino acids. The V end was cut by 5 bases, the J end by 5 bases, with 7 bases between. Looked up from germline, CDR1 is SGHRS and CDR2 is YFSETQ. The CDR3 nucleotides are TGCGCCAGCAGGGGGGATACTGAAGCTTTCTTT. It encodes CASRGDTEAFF.

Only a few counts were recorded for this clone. Here the CDR3 reads CASRPGQETQYF. CDR3 DNA sequence: TGTGCCAGCAGACCCGGGCAGGAGACCCAGTACTTC. The V call is TRBV7-9, the J call TRBJ2-5; D not resolved. This CDR3 is 12 amino acids long. Germline loops: CDR1 SEHNR, CDR2 FQNEAQ (reference sequence). The V gene lost 6 bases and the J gene lost 5 bases, with 10 bases spanning the gap. Combining the CDR3 with reference TRBV7-9 and TRBJ2-5 gives the whole variable domain DTGVSQNPRHKITKRGQNVTFRCDPISEHNRLYWYRQTLGQGPEFLTYFQNEAQLEKSRLLSDRFSAERPKGSFSTLEIQRTEQGDSAMYLCASRPGQETQYFGPGTRLLVL.

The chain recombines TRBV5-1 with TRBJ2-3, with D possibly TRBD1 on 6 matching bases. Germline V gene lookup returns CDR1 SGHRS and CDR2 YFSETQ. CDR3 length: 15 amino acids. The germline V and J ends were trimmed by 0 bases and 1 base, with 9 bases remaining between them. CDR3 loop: CASSLAQGGTDTQYF. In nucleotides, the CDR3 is TGCGCCAGCAGCTTGGCACAGGGAGGCACAGATACGCAGTATTTT. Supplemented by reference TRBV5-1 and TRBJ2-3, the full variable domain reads KAGVTQTPRYLIKTRGQQVTLSCSPISGHRSVSWYQQTPGQGLQFLFEYFSETQRNKGNFPGRFSGRQFSNSRSEMNVSTLELGDSALYLCASSLAQGGTDTQYFGPGTRLTVL.

CDR3 DNA: TGCGCCAGCAGCTTGGGGGACGGATTTAGGACCTACGAGCAGTACTTC. Translating it yields CASSLGDGFRTYEQYF. V and J are TRBV5-1 and TRBJ2-7; D may be TRBD1 or TRBD2 (5 bases each). The germline V and J ends were trimmed by 0 bases and 2 bases, with 15 bases remaining between them. The CDR3 runs 16 residues. Germline V gives CDR1 SGHRS, CDR2 YFSETQ.

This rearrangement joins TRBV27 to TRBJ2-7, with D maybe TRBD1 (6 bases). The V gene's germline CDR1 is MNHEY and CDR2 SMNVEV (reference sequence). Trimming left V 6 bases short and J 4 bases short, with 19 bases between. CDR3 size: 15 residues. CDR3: CASSLARGTLYEQYF. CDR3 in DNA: TGTGCCAGCAGCCTGGCCCGAGGGACATTGTACGAGCAGTACTTC.

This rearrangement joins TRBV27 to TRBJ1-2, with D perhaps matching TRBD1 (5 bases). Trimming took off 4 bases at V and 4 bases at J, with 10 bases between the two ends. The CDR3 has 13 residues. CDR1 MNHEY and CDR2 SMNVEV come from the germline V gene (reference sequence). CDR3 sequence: CASSSKGIYGYTF. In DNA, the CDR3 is TGTGCCAGCAGTTCAAAGGGGATCTATGGCTACACCTTC.

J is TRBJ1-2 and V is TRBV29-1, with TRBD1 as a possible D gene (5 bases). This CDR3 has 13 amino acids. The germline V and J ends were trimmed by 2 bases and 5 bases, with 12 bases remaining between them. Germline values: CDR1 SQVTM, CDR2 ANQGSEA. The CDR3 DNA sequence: TGCAGCGTTGAAATAGGGACCTTTTATGGCTACACCTTC. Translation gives CSVEIGTFYGYTF.

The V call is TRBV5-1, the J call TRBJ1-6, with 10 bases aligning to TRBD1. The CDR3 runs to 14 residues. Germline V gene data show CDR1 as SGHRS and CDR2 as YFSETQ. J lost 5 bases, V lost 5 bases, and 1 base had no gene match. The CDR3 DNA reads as TGCGCCAGCAGTGGACAGGGGGATAATTCACCCCTCCACTTT. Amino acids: CASSGQGDNSPLHF.

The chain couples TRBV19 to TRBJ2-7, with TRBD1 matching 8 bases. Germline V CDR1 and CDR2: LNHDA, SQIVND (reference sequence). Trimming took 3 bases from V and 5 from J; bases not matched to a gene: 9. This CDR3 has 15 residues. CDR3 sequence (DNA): TGTGCCAGTAGTATTTCGTGGACAGGGAGAAACGAGCAGTACTTC. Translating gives CASSISWTGRNEQYF.

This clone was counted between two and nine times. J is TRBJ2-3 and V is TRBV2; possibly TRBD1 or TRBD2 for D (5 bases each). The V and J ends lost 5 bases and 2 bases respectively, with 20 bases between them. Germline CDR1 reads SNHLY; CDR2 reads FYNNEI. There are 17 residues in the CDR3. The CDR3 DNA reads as TGTGCCAGCAGTCCTGACCGGGACGGGGCCTACACAGATACGCAGTATTTT. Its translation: CASSPDRDGAYTDTQYF.

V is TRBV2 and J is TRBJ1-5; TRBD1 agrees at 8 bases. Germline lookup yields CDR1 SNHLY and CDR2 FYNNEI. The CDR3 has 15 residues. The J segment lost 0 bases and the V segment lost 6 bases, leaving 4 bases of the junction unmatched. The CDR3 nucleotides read TGTGCCAGCAGCGACAGGGGCCCTAGCAATCAGCCCCAGCATTTT. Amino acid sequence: CASSDRGPSNQPQHF. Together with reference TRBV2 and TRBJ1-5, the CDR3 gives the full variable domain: EPEVTQTPSHQVTQMGQEVILRCVPISNHLYFYWYRQILGQKVEFLVSFYNNEISEKSEIFDDQFSVERPDGSNFTLKIRSTKLEDSAMYFCASSDRGPSNQPQHFGDGTRLSIL.

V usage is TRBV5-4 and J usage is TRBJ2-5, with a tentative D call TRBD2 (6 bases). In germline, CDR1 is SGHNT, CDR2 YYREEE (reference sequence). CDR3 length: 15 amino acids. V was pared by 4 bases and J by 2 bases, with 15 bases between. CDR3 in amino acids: CASSHYLEGQETQYF. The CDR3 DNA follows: TGTGCCAGCAGCCATTACTTGGAGGGACAAGAGACCCAGTACTTC. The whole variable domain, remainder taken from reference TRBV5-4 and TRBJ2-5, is ETGVTQSPTHLIKTRGQQVTLRCSSQSGHNTVSWYQQALGQGPQFIFQYYREEENGRGNFPPRFSGLQFPNYSSELNVNALELDDSALYLCASSHYLEGQETQYFGPGTRLLVL.

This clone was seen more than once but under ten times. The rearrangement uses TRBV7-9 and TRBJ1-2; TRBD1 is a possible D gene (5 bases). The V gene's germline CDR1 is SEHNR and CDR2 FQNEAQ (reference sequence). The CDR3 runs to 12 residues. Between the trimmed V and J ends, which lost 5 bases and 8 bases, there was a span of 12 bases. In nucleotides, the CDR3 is TGTGCCAGCAGCCACGGGGCTAAGGGCTACACCTTC. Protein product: CASSHGAKGYTF.

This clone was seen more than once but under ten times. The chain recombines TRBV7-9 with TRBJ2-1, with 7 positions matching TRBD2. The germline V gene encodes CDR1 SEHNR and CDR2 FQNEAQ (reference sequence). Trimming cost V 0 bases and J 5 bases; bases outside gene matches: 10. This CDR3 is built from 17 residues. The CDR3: CASSLALVLAGNNEQFF. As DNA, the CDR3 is TGTGCCAGCAGCTTAGCCCTTGTTTTAGCGGGCAACAATGAGCAGTTCTTC.